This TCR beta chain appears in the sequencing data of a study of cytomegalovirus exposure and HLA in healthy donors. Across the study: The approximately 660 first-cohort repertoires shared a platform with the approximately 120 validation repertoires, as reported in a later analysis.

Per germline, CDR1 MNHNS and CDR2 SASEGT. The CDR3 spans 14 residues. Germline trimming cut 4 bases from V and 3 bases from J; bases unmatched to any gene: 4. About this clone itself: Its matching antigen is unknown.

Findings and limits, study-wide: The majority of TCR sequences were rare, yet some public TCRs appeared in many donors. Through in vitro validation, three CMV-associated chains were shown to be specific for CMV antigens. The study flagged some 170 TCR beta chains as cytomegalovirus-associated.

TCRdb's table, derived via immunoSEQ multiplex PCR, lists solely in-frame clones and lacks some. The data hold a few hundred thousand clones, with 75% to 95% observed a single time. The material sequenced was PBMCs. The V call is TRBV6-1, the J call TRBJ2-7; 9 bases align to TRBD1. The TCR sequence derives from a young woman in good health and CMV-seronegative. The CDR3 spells CASSVQTGGYEQYF. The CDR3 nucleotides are TGTGCCAGCAGTGTACAGACAGGGGGCTACGAGCAGTACTTC.